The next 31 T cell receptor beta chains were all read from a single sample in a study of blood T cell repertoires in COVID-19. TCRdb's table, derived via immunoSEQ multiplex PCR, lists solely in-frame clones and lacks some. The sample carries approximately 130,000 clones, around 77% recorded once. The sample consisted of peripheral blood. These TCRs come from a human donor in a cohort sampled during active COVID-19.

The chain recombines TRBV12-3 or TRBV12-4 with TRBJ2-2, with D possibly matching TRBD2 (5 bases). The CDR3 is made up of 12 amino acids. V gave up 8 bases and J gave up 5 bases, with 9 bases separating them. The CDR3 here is CASARGTGELFF. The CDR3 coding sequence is TGTGCCAGCGCTAGAGGGACCGGGGAGCTGTTTTTT.

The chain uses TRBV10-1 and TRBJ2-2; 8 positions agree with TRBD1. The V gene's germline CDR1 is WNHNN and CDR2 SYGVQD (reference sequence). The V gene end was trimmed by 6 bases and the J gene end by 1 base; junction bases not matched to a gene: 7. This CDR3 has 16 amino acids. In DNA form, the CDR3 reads TGCGCCAGCAGCCCCACAGGGACAGGGAACACCGGGGAGCTGTTTTTT. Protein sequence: CASSPTGTGNTGELFF.

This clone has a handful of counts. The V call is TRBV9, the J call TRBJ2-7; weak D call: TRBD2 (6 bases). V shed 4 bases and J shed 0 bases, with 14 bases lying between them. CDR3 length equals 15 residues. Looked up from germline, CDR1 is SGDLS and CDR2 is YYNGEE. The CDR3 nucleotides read TGTGCCAGCAGCCCCGCGGGATCGAGCTCCTACGAGCAGTACTTC. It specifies CASSPAGSSSYEQYF.

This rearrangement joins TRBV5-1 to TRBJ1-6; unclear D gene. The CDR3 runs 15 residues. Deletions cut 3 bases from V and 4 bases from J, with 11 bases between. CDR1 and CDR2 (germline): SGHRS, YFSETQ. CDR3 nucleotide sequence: TGCGCCAGCAGCTCGGGAGAAAGTTATAATTCACCCCTCCACTTT. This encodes CASSSGESYNSPLHF.

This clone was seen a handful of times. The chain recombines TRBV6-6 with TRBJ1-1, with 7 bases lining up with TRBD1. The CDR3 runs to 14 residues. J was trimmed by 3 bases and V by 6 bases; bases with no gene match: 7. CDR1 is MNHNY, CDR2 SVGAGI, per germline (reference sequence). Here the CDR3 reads CASRDRTKYTEAFF. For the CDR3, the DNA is TGTGCCAGCAGGGACAGGACAAAGTACACTGAAGCTTTCTTT.

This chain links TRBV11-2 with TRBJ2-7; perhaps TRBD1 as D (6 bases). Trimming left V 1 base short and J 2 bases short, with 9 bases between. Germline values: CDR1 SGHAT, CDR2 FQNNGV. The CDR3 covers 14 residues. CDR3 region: CASSLGGHTYEQYF. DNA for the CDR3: TGTGCCAGCAGCTTAGGGGGACATACCTACGAGCAGTACTTC.

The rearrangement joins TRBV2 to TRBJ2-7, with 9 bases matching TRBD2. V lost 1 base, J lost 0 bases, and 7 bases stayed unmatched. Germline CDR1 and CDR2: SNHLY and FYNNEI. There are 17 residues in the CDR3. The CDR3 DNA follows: TGTGCCAGCAGTGAAGGTCTAGCGGGACTCGTCTCCTACGAGCAGTACTTC. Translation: CASSEGLAGLVSYEQYF.

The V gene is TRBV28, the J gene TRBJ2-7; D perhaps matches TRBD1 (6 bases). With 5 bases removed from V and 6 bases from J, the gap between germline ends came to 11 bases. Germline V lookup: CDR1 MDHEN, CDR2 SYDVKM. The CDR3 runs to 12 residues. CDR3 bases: TGTGCCAGCAGTCCCCACAGGGTCGAGCAGTACTTC. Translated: CASSPHRVEQYF.

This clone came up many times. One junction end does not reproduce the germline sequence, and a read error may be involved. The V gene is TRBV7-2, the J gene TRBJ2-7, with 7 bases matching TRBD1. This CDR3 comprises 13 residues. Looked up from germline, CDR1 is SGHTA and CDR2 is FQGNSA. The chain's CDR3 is CASSLTLGQISDF. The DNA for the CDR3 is TGTGCCAGCAGCCTCACCCTGGGACAGATTTCCGACTTC.

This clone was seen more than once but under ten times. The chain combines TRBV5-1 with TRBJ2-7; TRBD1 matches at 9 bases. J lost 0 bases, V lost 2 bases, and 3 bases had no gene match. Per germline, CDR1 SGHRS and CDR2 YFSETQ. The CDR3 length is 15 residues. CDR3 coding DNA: TGCGCCAGCAGCTTAGGGACAGGGAGCTCCTACGAGCAGTACTTC. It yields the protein CASSLGTGSSYEQYF.

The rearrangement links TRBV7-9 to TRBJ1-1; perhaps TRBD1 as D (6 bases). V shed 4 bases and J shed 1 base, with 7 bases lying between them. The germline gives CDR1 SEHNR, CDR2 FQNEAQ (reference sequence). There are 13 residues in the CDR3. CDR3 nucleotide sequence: TGTGCCAGCAGCTCACAGGGGAACACTGAAGCTTTCTTT. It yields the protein CASSSQGNTEAFF.

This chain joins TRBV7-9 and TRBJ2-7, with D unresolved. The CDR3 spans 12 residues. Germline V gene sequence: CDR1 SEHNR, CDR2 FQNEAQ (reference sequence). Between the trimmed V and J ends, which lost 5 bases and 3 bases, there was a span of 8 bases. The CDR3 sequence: CASSPSSYEQYF. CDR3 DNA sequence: TGTGCCAGCAGCCCCTCTAGCTACGAGCAGTACTTC.

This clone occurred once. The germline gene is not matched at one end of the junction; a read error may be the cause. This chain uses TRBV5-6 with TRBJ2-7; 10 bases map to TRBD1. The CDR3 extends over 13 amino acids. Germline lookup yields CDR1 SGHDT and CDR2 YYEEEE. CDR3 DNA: TGTGCCAGCAGAGGGACAGGGGATCTCGAGACGCACTTC. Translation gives CASRGTGDLETHF.

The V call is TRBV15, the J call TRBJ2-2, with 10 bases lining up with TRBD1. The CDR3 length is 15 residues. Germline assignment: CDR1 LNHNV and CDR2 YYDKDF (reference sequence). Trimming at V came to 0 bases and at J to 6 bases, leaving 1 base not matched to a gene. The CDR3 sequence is CATSRDGTGAGELFF. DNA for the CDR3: TGTGCCACCAGCAGAGACGGGACAGGGGCCGGGGAGCTGTTTTTT.

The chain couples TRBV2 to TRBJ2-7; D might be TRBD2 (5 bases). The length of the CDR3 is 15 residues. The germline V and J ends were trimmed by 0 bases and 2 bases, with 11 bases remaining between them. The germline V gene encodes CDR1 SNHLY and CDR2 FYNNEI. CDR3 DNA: TGTGCCAGCAGTGAAGCGTGGAGGCTGACCTACGAGCAGTACTTC. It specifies CASSEAWRLTYEQYF.

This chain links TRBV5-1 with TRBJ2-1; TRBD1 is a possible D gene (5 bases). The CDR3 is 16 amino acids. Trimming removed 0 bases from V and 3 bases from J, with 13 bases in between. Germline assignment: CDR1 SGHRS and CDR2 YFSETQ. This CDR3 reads CASSLAGTTGYNEQFF. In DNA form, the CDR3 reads TGCGCCAGCAGCTTGGCAGGAACCACAGGCTACAATGAGCAGTTCTTC. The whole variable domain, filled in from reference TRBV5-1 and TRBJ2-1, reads KAGVTQTPRYLIKTRGQQVTLSCSPISGHRSVSWYQQTPGQGLQFLFEYFSETQRNKGNFPGRFSGRQFSNSRSEMNVSTLELGDSALYLCASSLAGTTGYNEQFFGPGTRLTVL.

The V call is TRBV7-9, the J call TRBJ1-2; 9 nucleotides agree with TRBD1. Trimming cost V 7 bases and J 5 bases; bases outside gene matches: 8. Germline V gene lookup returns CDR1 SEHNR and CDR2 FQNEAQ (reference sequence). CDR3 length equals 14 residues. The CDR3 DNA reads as TGTGCCAGCAACACTCCGGGACAGGGATATGGCTACACCTTC. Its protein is CASNTPGQGYGYTF.

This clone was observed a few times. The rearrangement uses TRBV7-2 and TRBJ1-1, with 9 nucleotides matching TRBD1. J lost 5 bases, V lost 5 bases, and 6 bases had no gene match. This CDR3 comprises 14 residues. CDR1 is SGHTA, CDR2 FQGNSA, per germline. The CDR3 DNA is TGTGCCAGCAGCCAAGGGACAGGGTCAACTGAAGCTTTCTTT. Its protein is CASSQGTGSTEAFF.

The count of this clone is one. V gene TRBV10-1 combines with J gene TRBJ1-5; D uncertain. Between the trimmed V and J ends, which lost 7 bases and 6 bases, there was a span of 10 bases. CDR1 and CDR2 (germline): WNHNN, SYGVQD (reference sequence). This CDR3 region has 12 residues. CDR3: CASTLKSQPQHF. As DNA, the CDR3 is TGCGCCAGCACCCTAAAGAGTCAGCCCCAGCATTTT.

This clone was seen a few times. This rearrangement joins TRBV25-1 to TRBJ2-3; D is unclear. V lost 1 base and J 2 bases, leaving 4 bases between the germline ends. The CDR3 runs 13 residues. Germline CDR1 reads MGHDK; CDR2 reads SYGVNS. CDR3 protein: CASSELATDTQYF. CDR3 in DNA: TGTGCCAGCAGTGAATTGGCCACAGATACGCAGTATTTT. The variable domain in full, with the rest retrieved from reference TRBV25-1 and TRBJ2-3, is EADIYQTPRYLVIGTGKKITLECSQTMGHDKMYWYQQDPGMELHLIHYSYGVNSTEKGDLSSESTVSRIRTEHFPLTLESARPSHTSQYLCASSELATDTQYFGPGTRLTVL.

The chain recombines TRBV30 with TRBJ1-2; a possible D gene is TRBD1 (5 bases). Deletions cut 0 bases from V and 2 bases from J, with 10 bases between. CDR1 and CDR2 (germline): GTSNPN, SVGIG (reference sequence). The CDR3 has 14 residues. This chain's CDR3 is CAWSVRRGNYGYTF. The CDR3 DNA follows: TGTGCCTGGAGTGTACGTCGGGGGAACTATGGCTACACCTTC.

The CDR3 DNA is TGTGCCAGTAGTCAAAAGGGGTGGACTAGCGGTTTTTTAAGGCAAGAGACCCAGTACTTC. Its protein product is CASSQKGWTSGFLRQETQYF. This rearrangement joins TRBV19 to TRBJ2-5, with TRBD2 matching over 10 bases. Germline values: CDR1 LNHDA, CDR2 SQIVND (reference sequence). Unmatched junction bases numbered 20, after V lost 5 bases and J lost 2 bases. This CDR3 is built from 20 residues.

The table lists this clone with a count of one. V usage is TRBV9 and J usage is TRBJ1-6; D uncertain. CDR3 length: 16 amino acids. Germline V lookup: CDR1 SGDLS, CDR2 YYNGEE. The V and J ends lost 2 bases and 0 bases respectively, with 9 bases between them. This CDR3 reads CASSVFPSSYNSPLHF. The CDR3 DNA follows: TGTGCCAGCAGCGTTTTTCCCAGCTCCTATAATTCACCCCTCCACTTT.

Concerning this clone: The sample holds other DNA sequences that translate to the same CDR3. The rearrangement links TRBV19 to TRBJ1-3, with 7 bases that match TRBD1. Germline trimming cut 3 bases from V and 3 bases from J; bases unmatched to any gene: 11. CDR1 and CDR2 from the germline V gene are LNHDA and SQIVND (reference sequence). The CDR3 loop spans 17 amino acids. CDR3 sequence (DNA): TGTGCCAGTAGTATCCGGACAGGAGTCCCACATGGAAACACCATATATTTT. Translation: CASSIRTGVPHGNTIYF.

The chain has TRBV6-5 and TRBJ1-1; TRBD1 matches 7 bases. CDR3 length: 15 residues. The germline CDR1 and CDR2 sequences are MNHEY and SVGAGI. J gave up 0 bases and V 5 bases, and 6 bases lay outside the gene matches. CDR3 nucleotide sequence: TGTGCCAGCAGTACGGAGGGACAGTTGAACACTGAAGCTTTCTTT. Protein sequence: CASSTEGQLNTEAFF.

The CDR3 nucleotides read TGTGCCAGCAGCTCCAGAAGCGGGAGTGTCTTCGAGCAGTACTTC. It specifies CASSSRSGSVFEQYF. This chain links TRBV7-2 with TRBJ2-7; 8 positions match TRBD2. The CDR3 is 15 amino acids. Germline lookup yields CDR1 SGHTA and CDR2 FQGNSA. V was pared by 4 bases and J by 6 bases, with 11 bases of the junction left unmatched.

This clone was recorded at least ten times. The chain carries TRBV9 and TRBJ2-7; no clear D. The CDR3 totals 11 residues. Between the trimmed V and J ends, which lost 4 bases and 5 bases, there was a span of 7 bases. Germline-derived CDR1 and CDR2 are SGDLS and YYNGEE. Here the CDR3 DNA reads TGTGCCAGCAGCTCTTCCGACGAGCAGTACTTC. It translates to CASSSSDEQYF.

CDR3 sequence: CAWSHHDGVSGYTF. The CDR3 coding sequence is TGTGCCTGGAGCCACCACGATGGAGTCTCCGGCTACACCTTC. The chain couples TRBV30 to TRBJ1-2; D uncertain. V gave up 3 bases and J gave up 8 bases, with 19 bases separating them. This CDR3 region has 14 residues. The V gene's germline CDR1 is GTSNPN and CDR2 SVGIG (reference sequence).

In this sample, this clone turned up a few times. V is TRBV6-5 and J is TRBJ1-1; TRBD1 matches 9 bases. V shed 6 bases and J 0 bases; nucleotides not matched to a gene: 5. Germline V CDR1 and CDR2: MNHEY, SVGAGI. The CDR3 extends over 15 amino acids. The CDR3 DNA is TGTGCCAGCAGCCTCGACAGGGGGATGAACACTGAAGCTTTCTTT. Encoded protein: CASSLDRGMNTEAFF.

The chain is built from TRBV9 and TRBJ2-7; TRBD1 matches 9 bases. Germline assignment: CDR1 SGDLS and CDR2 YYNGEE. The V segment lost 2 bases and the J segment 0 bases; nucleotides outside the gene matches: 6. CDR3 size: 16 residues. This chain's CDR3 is CASSVETGGYSYEQYF. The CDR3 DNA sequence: TGTGCCAGCAGCGTTGAGACAGGGGGGTACTCCTACGAGCAGTACTTC.

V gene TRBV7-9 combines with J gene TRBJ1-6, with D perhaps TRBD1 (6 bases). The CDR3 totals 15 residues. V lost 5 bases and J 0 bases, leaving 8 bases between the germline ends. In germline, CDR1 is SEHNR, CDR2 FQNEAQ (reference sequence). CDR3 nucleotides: TGTGCCAGCAGCCCACAGGGCTCCTATAATTCACCCCTCCACTTT. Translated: CASSPQGSYNSPLHF.